Each of the 31 T cell receptor beta chains below was sequenced from the same sample in a study of blood T cell repertoires in COVID-19. TCRdb's table, derived via immunoSEQ multiplex PCR, lists solely in-frame clones and lacks some. Of around 200,000 clones in the sample, about 90% were seen once. Sequencing input: PBMCs or T cells enriched from blood (not recorded which). The receptors shown here come from a man aged 25 to 40 who had recovered from COVID-19.

This clone turned up a few times. For the CDR3, the DNA is TGTGCCAGCAGAGCCGGGACAGGGGGTGGCTACACCTTC. Its translation is CASRAGTGGGYTF. V is TRBV28 and J is TRBJ1-2; 11 nucleotides agree with TRBD1. The CDR3 spans 13 residues. Per the germline V gene, CDR1 is MDHEN and CDR2 is SYDVKM. V dropped 6 bases and J dropped 7; count of bases not matched to a gene: 4.

The J gene is TRBJ2-1, the V gene TRBV5-1; 9 bases fit TRBD2. Germline loops: CDR1 SGHRS, CDR2 YFSETQ. This CDR3 has 16 residues. The V and J ends lost 0 bases and 7 bases, in that order; junction bases with no gene match: 8. CDR3 in amino acids: CASSLAPAGGLNEQFF. CDR3 nucleotide sequence: TGCGCCAGCAGCTTGGCCCCAGCGGGAGGCTTAAATGAGCAGTTCTTC.

V gene TRBV10-1 combines with J gene TRBJ2-7, with 7 bases identical to TRBD2. The junction had 6 bases not matched to a gene; V was cut back by 2 bases and J by 5 bases. Germline CDR1 is WNHNN and CDR2 is SYGVQD (reference sequence). The CDR3 spans 14 residues. CDR3 protein: CASSEGGGQDEQYF. DNA of the CDR3: TGCGCCAGCAGTGAGGGGGGAGGGCAGGACGAGCAGTACTTC.

The V call is TRBV9, the J call TRBJ2-7, with a weak D call TRBD1 (6 bases). V lost 0 bases, J lost 1 base, and 8 bases lay in between. Germline CDR1 and CDR2: SGDLS and YYNGEE. This CDR3 has 14 amino acids. CDR3 DNA: TGTGCCAGCAGCGTAGCGCAGGGGTCCTACGAGCAGTACTTC. Its translation: CASSVAQGSYEQYF.

This chain links TRBV4-1 with TRBJ2-1; tentative D call: TRBD1 (6 bases). V dropped 3 bases and J dropped 0 bases, with 12 bases sitting between them. CDR3 size: 16 residues. CDR1 is MGHRA and CDR2 is YSYEKL in the germline V gene. As DNA, the CDR3 is TGCGCCAGCAGCCACCCCGGACAGAGCTCCTACAATGAGCAGTTCTTC. Translated, it gives CASSHPGQSSYNEQFF.

This sequence joins TRBV6-2 or TRBV6-3 and TRBJ1-6; 8 bases map to TRBD1. Per germline, CDR1 MNHEY and CDR2 SVGEGT. CDR3 size: 16 residues. V gave up 4 bases and J gave up 8 bases; unmatched junction bases: 10. The CDR3 loop is CASSFRQGTMDSPLHF. The CDR3 nucleotides read TGTGCCAGCAGTTTTCGACAGGGGACTATGGATTCACCCCTCCACTTT.

This clone was recorded once. The rearrangement links TRBV19 to TRBJ1-2; 7 bases are a match to TRBD1. With 8 bases clipped from V and 4 bases from J, the junction kept 7 bases outside the gene matches. Per the germline V gene, CDR1 is LNHDA and CDR2 is SQIVND (reference sequence). The CDR3 length is 13 residues. The CDR3 sequence: CASGRGRFYGYTF. The CDR3 DNA sequence: TGTGCCAGTGGTAGGGGGCGATTCTATGGCTACACCTTC.

The V call is TRBV18, the J call TRBJ1-1, with TRBD1 identical over 10 bases. Germline trimming cut 2 bases from V and 11 bases from J; bases unmatched to any gene: 11. This CDR3 contains 15 residues. Germline V gives CDR1 KGHSH, CDR2 LQKENI. The CDR3 region has the DNA TGTGCCAGCTCACCAGTACCAGGACAGGGGGTTTGGGCTTTCTTT. Translation gives CASSPVPGQGVWAFF.

This chain uses TRBV5-1 with TRBJ2-5; tentative D call: TRBD2 (6 bases). The CDR3 sequence is 13 residues long. Trimming stripped 0 bases from V and 5 bases from J, with 8 bases between. Germline V lookup: CDR1 SGHRS, CDR2 YFSETQ. The CDR3, as DNA: TGCGCCAGCAGCTTGGGGAGGGCGGAGACCCAGTACTTC. Residues: CASSLGRAETQYF.

The chain employs TRBV6-2 or TRBV6-3 and TRBJ1-2; 9 bases map to TRBD1. This CDR3 is built from 15 residues. The junction had 4 bases not matched to a gene; V was cut back by 4 bases and J by 1 base. Germline CDR1 MNHEY, CDR2 SVGEGT. The CDR3 nucleotides are TGTGCCAGCAGTTGGACAGGGGCTGGTAACTATGGCTACACCTTC. The encoded protein is CASSWTGAGNYGYTF.

This chain joins TRBV6-5 and TRBJ1-5; D may be TRBD1 (5 bases). V dropped 4 bases and J dropped 0 bases, with 10 bases sitting between them. Germline-derived CDR1 and CDR2 are MNHEY and SVGAGI. The CDR3 extends over 15 amino acids. CDR3 sequence reads: CASSWEGSSNQPQHF. For the CDR3, the DNA is TGTGCCAGCAGTTGGGAGGGGAGTAGCAATCAGCCCCAGCATTTT.

The chain recombines TRBV24-1 with TRBJ1-1; TRBD1 agrees at 8 bases. Germline V lookup: CDR1 KGHDR, CDR2 SFDVKD. Germline trimming cut 3 bases from V and 6 bases from J; bases unmatched to any gene: 11. CDR3 size: 16 residues. CDR3 amino acids: CATSDRGQEGSSEAFF. The DNA for the CDR3 is TGTGCCACCAGTGATAGGGGACAGGAAGGATCTTCTGAAGCTTTCTTT.

As for this clone: Sequence at one end of the junction differs from germline and may be a read error. The chain joins TRBV7-8 to TRBJ2-2; D possibly corresponds to TRBD2 (7 bases). Germline V gene lookup returns CDR1 SGHVS and CDR2 FQNEAQ. This CDR3 has 16 residues. The chain's CDR3 is CASSLGVRGAAGELFF. CDR3 nucleotides: TGTGCCAGCAGTTTAGGTGTACGGGGGGCCGCCGGGGAGCTGTTTTTT.

The chain carries TRBV6-5 and TRBJ2-7; 8 nucleotides align to TRBD2. The CDR3 is made up of 14 amino acids. V was clipped by 10 bases and J by 0 bases; unmatched bases: 8. Germline values: CDR1 MNHEY, CDR2 SVGAGI. The CDR3 is CATATLADSYEQYF. CDR3 coding DNA: TGTGCCACCGCAACACTAGCGGACTCCTACGAGCAGTACTTC.

The rearrangement joins TRBV19 to TRBJ2-2, with 12 bases lining up with TRBD2. Germline V gene sequence: CDR1 LNHDA, CDR2 SQIVND (reference sequence). Losses at the gene ends were 5 bases for V and 5 bases for J; bases not matched to a gene: 12. This CDR3 has 18 residues. CDR3 residues: CASSDPRTSGMGTGELFF. CDR3 nucleotide sequence: TGTGCCAGTAGTGACCCAAGGACTAGCGGGATGGGGACCGGGGAGCTGTTTTTT.

The chain employs TRBV11-3 and TRBJ2-7; D might be TRBD2 (5 bases). CDR1 and CDR2 (germline): SGHNT, YENEEA. There are 13 residues in the CDR3. V lost 3 bases to trimming and J lost 1 base, with 7 bases between them. In nucleotides, the CDR3 is TGTGCCAGCAGCTTCGGGGAGTCCTACGAGCAGTACTTC. This codes for CASSFGESYEQYF.

This chain connects TRBV9 to TRBJ1-6, with D hard to call. CDR1 is SGDLS and CDR2 is YYNGEE in the germline V gene. V lost 0 bases and J 4 bases, leaving 8 bases between the germline ends. This CDR3 has 15 amino acids. The CDR3 DNA sequence: TGTGCCAGCAGCGTAGTTGCAGAATATAATTCACCCCTCCACTTT. It codes for CASSVVAEYNSPLHF.

The V and J genes are TRBV5-1 and TRBJ1-4; tentative D call: TRBD1 (5 bases). The CDR3 sequence is 15 residues long. Germline V gene data show CDR1 as SGHRS and CDR2 as YFSETQ. With 0 bases removed from V and 7 bases from J, the gap between germline ends came to 13 bases. CDR3 protein: CASSLEGVRTEKLFF. For the CDR3, the DNA is TGCGCCAGCAGCTTGGAAGGGGTAAGGACTGAAAAACTGTTTTTT.

This chain uses TRBV11-3 with TRBJ2-1, with D maybe TRBD1 (6 bases). The V end lost 5 bases, the J end lost 2 bases, and 13 bases lay between the germline ends. CDR1 is SGHNT, CDR2 YENEEA, per germline. The CDR3 has 15 residues. The CDR3 loop is CASSTGTATYNEQFF. CDR3 nucleotides: TGTGCCAGCAGCACAGGGACGGCTACCTACAATGAGCAGTTCTTC.

The rearrangement joins TRBV13 to TRBJ1-1; 9 positions agree with TRBD1. This CDR3 has 15 residues. V was pared by 0 bases and J by 3 bases, with 2 bases of the junction left unmatched. Germline V lookup: CDR1 PRHDT, CDR2 FYEKMQ (reference sequence). CDR3: CASSLGNRGHTEAFF. CDR3 DNA: TGTGCCAGCAGCTTAGGGAACAGGGGGCACACTGAAGCTTTCTTT.

This clone was observed once. CDR3 in amino acids: CASSPSGQHSDTQYF. CDR3 bases: TGTGCCAGCAGCCCCTCGGGACAGCATTCAGATACGCAGTATTTT. The chain carries TRBV7-2 and TRBJ2-3, with 7 bases lining up with TRBD1. The CDR3 length is 15 residues. CDR1 and CDR2 (germline): SGHTA, FQGNSA. The V segment lost 5 bases and the J segment 4 bases; nucleotides outside the gene matches: 9. Complete variable domain (other parts from reference TRBV7-2 and TRBJ2-3): GAGVSQSPSNKVTEKGKDVELRCDPISGHTALYWYRQSLGQGLEFLIYFQGNSAPDKSGLPSDRFSAERTGGSVSTLTIQRTQQEDSAVYLCASSPSGQHSDTQYFGPGTRLTVL.

This clone was picked up a small number of times. The rearrangement uses TRBV7-2 and TRBJ1-5, with 8 bases matching TRBD1. The CDR3 consists of 14 residues. Per germline, CDR1 SGHTA and CDR2 FQGNSA. With V trimmed by 5 bases and J by 2 bases, 2 bases remained unmatched. The CDR3 spells CASSPTGGNQPQHF. CDR3 sequence (DNA): TGTGCCAGCAGCCCGACAGGGGGCAATCAGCCCCAGCATTTT.

In this sample, this clone turned up once. This chain connects TRBV28 to TRBJ2-7; 8 bases align to TRBD2. V lost 6 bases, J lost 6 bases, and 13 bases stayed unmatched. CDR3 length equals 15 residues. Germline V gene lookup returns CDR1 MDHEN and CDR2 SYDVKM. The CDR3: CASSLEGIGRGEQYF. Written as DNA, the CDR3 is TGTGCCAGCAGCCTCGAGGGGATCGGGAGGGGCGAGCAGTACTTC.

V is TRBV6-5 and J is TRBJ1-3; 7 positions agree with TRBD1. With 2 bases clipped from V and 2 bases from J, the junction kept 0 bases outside the gene matches. Germline assignment: CDR1 MNHEY and CDR2 SVGAGI. This CDR3 comprises 14 residues. CDR3 region: CASSYDRAGNTIYF. CDR3 nucleotides: TGTGCCAGCAGTTACGACAGGGCTGGAAACACCATATATTTT.

The chain couples TRBV24-1 to TRBJ2-7, with D tentatively TRBD2 (5 bases). V was trimmed by 3 bases and J by 4 bases, leaving 6 bases between them. Per germline, CDR1 KGHDR and CDR2 SFDVKD. There are 12 residues in the CDR3. CDR3 DNA: TGTGCCACCAGTGATCGGGGTTACGAGCAGTACTTC. Protein: CATSDRGYEQYF.

Here the CDR3 DNA reads TGCGCCAGCAGTCAAACCGGGACTAACTACAATGAGCAGTTCTTC. Translation: CASSQTGTNYNEQFF. V and J are TRBV4-1 and TRBJ2-1, with 7 bases that match TRBD2. Germline-derived CDR1 and CDR2 are MGHRA and YSYEKL. Trimming cost V 6 bases and J 3 bases; bases outside gene matches: 8. This CDR3 region has 15 residues.

The chain couples TRBV6-2 or TRBV6-3 to TRBJ2-1, with D maybe TRBD2 (6 bases). This CDR3 is 14 amino acids long. Trimming removed 0 bases from V and 7 bases from J, with 10 bases in between. The germline V gene encodes CDR1 MNHEY and CDR2 SVGEGT. The CDR3 protein is CASSYSWGDNEQFF. CDR3 nucleotides: TGTGCCAGCAGTTACTCTTGGGGGGATAATGAGCAGTTCTTC.

The chain combines TRBV7-2 with TRBJ1-5, with D uncertain. This CDR3 has 14 amino acids. Deletions cut 0 bases from V and 4 bases from J, with 7 bases between. The germline V gene encodes CDR1 SGHTA and CDR2 FQGNSA. The DNA for the CDR3 is TGTGCCAGCAGCTTAGCGTCCGTTAATCAGCCCCAGCATTTT. Its protein is CASSLASVNQPQHF.

The chain couples TRBV18 to TRBJ1-2; the D is unclear. Germline-derived CDR1 and CDR2 are KGHSH and LQKENI. The CDR3 runs to 14 residues. V was cut by 3 bases and J by 5 bases, with 13 bases left in between. This CDR3 reads CASSPPTTGYGYTF. The DNA for the CDR3 is TGTGCCAGCTCACCCCCGACGACGGGGTATGGCTACACCTTC.

The genes are TRBV14 and TRBJ2-1; 10 positions agree with TRBD2. The junction had 0 bases not matched to a gene; V was cut back by 2 bases and J by 8 bases. Germline loops: CDR1 SGHDN, CDR2 FVKESK. This CDR3 spans 13 amino acids. CDR3 bases: TGTGCCAGCAGCCAACTAGCGGGAGATGAGCAGTTCTTC. It yields the protein CASSQLAGDEQFF.

The chain uses TRBV30 and TRBJ2-2; 10 nucleotides align to TRBD1. J was trimmed by 1 base and V by 4 bases; bases with no gene match: 6. The CDR3 totals 16 residues. Germline lookup yields CDR1 GTSNPN and CDR2 SVGIG (reference sequence). CDR3 loop: CAWIRGDRGNTGELFF. The CDR3 coding sequence is TGTGCCTGGATTCGTGGGGACAGGGGGAACACCGGGGAGCTGTTTTTT.